The T cell receptor beta chain described here comes from a study of blood T cell repertoires in COVID-19. Data came from immunoSEQ multiplex PCR; TCRdb stores just in-frame clones and leaves some out. The sample contains about 85,000 clones, approximately 88% of which appear only once. V gave up 2 bases and J gave up 6 bases, with 13 bases separating them. The germline V gene encodes CDR1 MNHNY and CDR2 SVGAGI (reference sequence). This CDR3 has 14 residues. The clonotype originates from a man aged 55 to 70 with acute or convalescent COVID-19. Sequenced input: peripheral blood. The chain uses TRBV6-6 and TRBJ1-2; D not certain. The CDR3 sequence is CASSYQAGYNGYTF. CDR3 DNA: TGTGCCAGCAGTTACCAAGCGGGGTATAATGGCTACACCTTC.